The 30 T cell receptor beta chains below were found in one sample sequenced in a study of cytomegalovirus exposure and HLA in healthy donors. Researchers ran the PCR with 60 Vbeta and 13 Jbeta primers. Clones were read by immunoSEQ multiplex PCR, and TCRdb kept only the in-frame ones, dropping some. The sample carries around 110,000 clones, 65% to 75% recorded once. Material for sequencing was PBMCs. Receptors were obtained from a female donor in good health and CMV-seronegative.

This clone was counted between two and nine times. This chain's CDR3 is CASSPLGTSGSNEQFF. CDR3 nucleotides: TGCGCCAGCAGCCCCTTAGGTACTAGCGGGAGCAATGAGCAGTTCTTC. The chain recombines TRBV4-1 with TRBJ2-1; 11 nucleotides line up with TRBD2. The germline V gene has CDR1 MGHRA and CDR2 YSYEKL. There are 16 residues in the CDR3. Trimming took 4 bases from V and 6 from J; bases not matched to a gene: 8.

V usage is TRBV30 and J usage is TRBJ2-1; TRBD1 might be the D (6 bases). V was shortened by 5 bases and J by 2 bases, with 13 bases between the two germline ends. CDR3 length equals 14 residues. The V gene's germline CDR1 is GTSNPN and CDR2 SVGIG (reference sequence). CDR3 in amino acids: CAWEQGTAYNEQFF. As DNA, the CDR3 is TGTGCCTGGGAACAGGGTACCGCCTACAATGAGCAGTTCTTC.

This sequence joins TRBV28 and TRBJ1-2, with D uncertain. The germline CDR1 and CDR2 sequences are MDHEN and SYDVKM. Between the trimmed V and J ends, which lost 10 bases and 8 bases, there was a span of 20 bases. CDR3 length: 13 amino acids. The CDR3 loop reads CAIRPEGPRGYTF. Written as DNA, the CDR3 is TGTGCCATCCGACCCGAGGGCCCGAGAGGCTACACCTTC.

The rearrangement joins TRBV9 to TRBJ1-2; TRBD1 agrees at 7 bases. The germline gives CDR1 SGDLS, CDR2 YYNGEE. Trimming took 3 bases from V and 8 from J; bases not matched to a gene: 10. The CDR3 runs 14 residues. The CDR3 loop is CASSDRGGLGGYTF. The CDR3, as DNA: TGTGCCAGCAGCGACAGGGGAGGATTGGGAGGCTACACCTTC.

The chain uses TRBV19 and TRBJ2-7; D might be TRBD1 (6 bases). V was pared by 6 bases and J by 2 bases, with 14 bases between. There are 14 residues in the CDR3. CDR1 and CDR2 (germline): LNHDA, SQIVND (reference sequence). CDR3 sequence reads: CASSERQDTYEQYF. CDR3 nucleotide sequence: TGTGCCAGTAGCGAACGACAGGACACCTACGAGCAGTACTTC. Combining the CDR3 with reference TRBV19 and TRBJ2-7 gives the whole variable domain DGGITQSPKYLFRKEGQNVTLSCEQNLNHDAMYWYRQDPGQGLRLIYYSQIVNDFQKGDIAEGYSVSREKKESFPLTVTSAQKNPTAFYLCASSERQDTYEQYFGPGTRLTVT.

The V call is TRBV12-5, the J call TRBJ1-2, with 10 bases identical to TRBD1. This CDR3 contains 20 residues. CDR1 is LGHNT and CDR2 is FRNRAP in the germline V gene. V dropped 2 bases and J dropped 0; count of bases not matched to a gene: 15. CDR3 in amino acids: CASGLIAGTGERGTNYGYTF. CDR3 coding DNA: TGTGCTAGTGGTTTGATCGCCGGGACAGGGGAAAGGGGTACTAACTATGGCTACACCTTC.

This clone has a single count. The V call is TRBV2, the J call TRBJ2-5; 10 bases are a match to TRBD1. The V gene's germline CDR1 is SNHLY and CDR2 FYNNEI. The CDR3 runs to 16 residues. V shed 7 bases, J shed 5 bases, and the junction held 13 bases outside the gene matches. The CDR3 here is CASMFVPGQGLETQYF. The DNA of the CDR3 is TGTGCCAGCATGTTTGTCCCGGGACAGGGGTTGGAGACCCAGTACTTC.

The rearrangement joins TRBV30 to TRBJ2-3; TRBD2 matches 15 bases. This CDR3 is built from 21 residues. Losses at the gene ends were 2 bases for V and 4 bases for J; bases not matched to a gene: 19. Per the germline V gene, CDR1 is GTSNPN and CDR2 is SVGIG (reference sequence). The CDR3 loop reads CAWSFPLGLAGGPFTPDTQYF. In nucleotides, the CDR3 is TGTGCCTGGAGTTTCCCTTTAGGACTAGCGGGAGGGCCATTTACCCCAGATACGCAGTATTTT.

The DNA for the CDR3 is TGCAGCGTCCAAGGGGGTCTTGGGGTTTCCACTGAAGCTTTCTTT. Translation gives CSVQGGLGVSTEAFF. The chain links TRBV29-1 to TRBJ1-1; TRBD1 is a possible D gene (6 bases). The CDR3 consists of 15 residues. Germline V gives CDR1 SQVTM, CDR2 ANQGSEA. Trimming removed 6 bases at V and 4 bases at J, with 21 bases between.

On this clone: No conserved phenylalanine or tryptophan is present at the end of the CDR3, so a read error is the likely explanation. The gene calls are TRBV2 and TRBJ2-7; D might be TRBD1 (7 bases). Trimming pared 8 bases from V and 4 bases from J, leaving 21 bases between. Germline loops: CDR1 SNHLY, CDR2 FYNNEI. This CDR3 contains 15 residues. CDR3 DNA: TGTGCCAGCGCCCTAGGGGGCGGGACCGATTACGAGCAGTACCTC. It translates to CASALGGGTDYEQYL.

The V gene is TRBV5-1, the J gene TRBJ2-7; 8 bases are shared with TRBD2. V dropped 0 bases and J dropped 3; count of bases not matched to a gene: 2. From germline, CDR1 is SGHRS and CDR2 YFSETQ. This CDR3 has 14 residues. Here the CDR3 reads CASSLERELYEQYF. The DNA of the CDR3 is TGCGCCAGCAGCTTGGAGCGGGAGCTCTACGAGCAGTACTTC. Drawing the rest from reference TRBV5-1 and TRBJ2-7, the complete variable domain is KAGVTQTPRYLIKTRGQQVTLSCSPISGHRSVSWYQQTPGQGLQFLFEYFSETQRNKGNFPGRFSGRQFSNSRSEMNVSTLELGDSALYLCASSLERELYEQYFGPGTRLTVT.

This clone was counted a few times. V gene TRBV10-2 combines with J gene TRBJ2-1; perhaps TRBD2 as D (6 bases). This CDR3 is 15 amino acids long. Per germline, CDR1 WSHSY and CDR2 SAAADI. The V and J ends lost 4 bases and 5 bases respectively, with 15 bases between them. CDR3 sequence (DNA): TGCGCCAGCAGTGGGCAAGGGACTTCTAACAATGAGCAGTTCTTC. Protein product: CASSGQGTSNNEQFF.

Only a few counts were recorded for this clone. Since no conserved phenylalanine or tryptophan closes the CDR3, a read error is the likely cause. The limits of the CDR3 on the DNA are not certain, so only TCRdb's listed CDR3 is given. The chain links TRBV6-5 to TRBJ1-4; TRBD1, as called in the table, went unchecked against the DNA. From its first to its last residue, the CDR3 has 11 amino acids. Germline values: CDR1 MNHEY, CDR2 SVGAGI. The CDR3 here is CASRKGARSPG.

The rearrangement joins TRBV11-3 to TRBJ2-7; TRBD1 is a possible D gene (6 bases). The CDR3 is 15 residues long. Germline V CDR1 and CDR2: SGHNT, YENEEA. Between the trimmed V and J ends, which lost 1 base and 2 bases, there was a span of 12 bases. The CDR3 loop is CASSLGGQSPYEQYF. CDR3 nucleotide sequence: TGTGCCAGCAGCTTAGGAGGACAGAGCCCCTACGAGCAGTACTTC.

The gene calls are TRBV7-2 and TRBJ1-4, with 7 bases lining up with TRBD1. The CDR3 sequence is 13 residues long. Looked up from germline, CDR1 is SGHTA and CDR2 is FQGNSA. The V segment lost 11 bases and the J segment 5 bases; nucleotides outside the gene matches: 8. The CDR3 nucleotides read TGTGCCTCGACCGGGACAGTGAATGAAAAACTGTTTTTT. Amino acids: CASTGTVNEKLFF.

The chain uses TRBV11-2 and TRBJ2-3, with D uncertain. Germline CDR1 SGHAT, CDR2 FQNNGV. V dropped 2 bases and J dropped 0 bases, with 9 bases sitting between them. CDR3 length: 15 residues. CDR3 coding DNA: TGTGCCAGCAGCTTAAAAAGCCTTAGCACAGATACGCAGTATTTT. Encoded protein: CASSLKSLSTDTQYF. Variable domain in full (rest from reference TRBV11-2 and TRBJ2-3): EAGVAQSPRYKIIEKRQSVAFWCNPISGHATLYWYQQILGQGPKLLIQFQNNGVVDDSQLPKDRFSAERLKGVDSTLKIQPAKLEDSAVYLCASSLKSLSTDTQYFGPGTRLTVL.

The chain links TRBV30 to TRBJ1-3; unclear D gene. Germline values: CDR1 GTSNPN, CDR2 SVGIG (reference sequence). This CDR3 spans 16 amino acids. V lost 1 base and J 2 bases, leaving 15 bases between the germline ends. The CDR3 is CAWSGLGPEAGNTIYF. CDR3 in DNA: TGTGCCTGGAGTGGACTCGGTCCGGAGGCTGGAAACACCATATATTTT.

The V and J genes are TRBV21-1 and TRBJ2-3; the table's D call, TRBD2, has no DNA check behind it. TRBV21-1 is noted as a pseudogene. CDR3 size: 17 residues. This CDR3 reads CASRKPGLAVYTDTQYF. The CDR3 DNA is TGTGCCAGCAGGAAGCCGGGACTAGCTGTTTACACAGATACGCAGTATTTT.

This rearrangement joins TRBV5-4 to TRBJ2-7; tentative D call: TRBD1 (6 bases). The CDR3 length is 13 residues. CDR1 is SGHNT, CDR2 YYREEE, per germline (reference sequence). V lost 4 bases to trimming and J lost 1 base, with 9 bases between them. The CDR3, as DNA: TGTGCCAGCAGCGGGACACCATCCTACGAGCAGTACTTC. It specifies CASSGTPSYEQYF.

The gene calls are TRBV27 and TRBJ1-5, with 7 bases identical to TRBD1. From germline, CDR1 is MNHEY and CDR2 SMNVEV (reference sequence). Trimming cost V 2 bases and J 0 bases; bases outside gene matches: 10. This CDR3 has 18 residues. The CDR3 loop reads CASSLKGRDRNSNQPQHF. The CDR3 nucleotides are TGTGCCAGCAGTTTAAAAGGCCGGGACAGAAATAGCAATCAGCCCCAGCATTTT.

The chain is built from TRBV27 and TRBJ2-3; D is unresolved. From germline, CDR1 is MNHEY and CDR2 SMNVEV (reference sequence). The V and J ends lost 2 bases and 6 bases respectively, with 12 bases between them. The CDR3 contains 14 residues. In DNA, the CDR3 is TGTGCCAGCAGTTTACTAGATTCGACGGATACGCAGTATTTT. This gives the protein CASSLLDSTDTQYF.

The CDR3 region has the DNA TGTGCCAGCAGCTCTCTCAAGGAGGGGGGAAACACCATATATTTT. The encoded protein is CASSSLKEGGNTIYF. The chain is built from TRBV7-8 and TRBJ1-3, with D perhaps TRBD1 (5 bases). CDR1 SGHVS and CDR2 FQNEAQ come from the germline V gene. Trimming cost V 4 bases and J 4 bases, with 14 bases left between them. This CDR3 has 15 amino acids.

The chain couples TRBV7-9 to TRBJ2-7; 11 positions agree with TRBD2. The CDR3 spans 15 residues. Germline loops: CDR1 SEHNR, CDR2 FQNEAQ (reference sequence). V was pared by 6 bases and J by 3 bases, with 7 bases of the junction left unmatched. CDR3 protein: CASSKLAGVIYEQYF. In DNA form, the CDR3 reads TGTGCCAGCAGTAAACTAGCGGGAGTTATCTACGAGCAGTACTTC.

This chain links TRBV6-1 with TRBJ2-1, with D perhaps matching TRBD2 (6 bases). V dropped 7 bases and J dropped 6 bases, with 16 bases sitting between them. Germline V gene data show CDR1 as MNHNS and CDR2 as SASEGT. This CDR3 is 14 amino acids long. The CDR3 DNA is TGTGCCAGCAAGGAGGCTAGCGTGGGCAATGAGCAGTTCTTC. Its protein is CASKEASVGNEQFF.

This sequence joins TRBV14 and TRBJ2-1; TRBD2 aligns across 16 bases. CDR1 is SGHDN and CDR2 is FVKESK in the germline V gene. This CDR3 has 18 residues. V lost 1 base and J lost 5; bases outside the gene matches: 5. CDR3 region: CASSQVGTSGRDDNEQFF. For the CDR3, the DNA is TGTGCCAGCAGCCAAGTGGGGACTAGCGGGAGGGATGACAATGAGCAGTTCTTC.

V usage is TRBV25-1 and J usage is TRBJ2-7, with a weak D call TRBD2 (5 bases). In germline, CDR1 is MGHDK, CDR2 SYGVNS. CDR3 size: 11 residues. V was shortened by 8 bases and J by 1 base, with 6 bases between the two germline ends. In DNA form, the CDR3 reads TGTGCCAGCCAGCGGTCCTACGAGCAGTACTTC. Its protein is CASQRSYEQYF.

This clone was counted between two and nine times. CDR3 bases: TGTGCCAGCAGCTTAGAGGGGACAGGGATAGATACGCAGTATTTT. Protein product: CASSLEGTGIDTQYF. V is TRBV7-2 and J is TRBJ2-3; 9 bases match TRBD1. Trimming cost V 1 base and J 5 bases; bases outside gene matches: 4. Germline CDR1 reads SGHTA; CDR2 reads FQGNSA. The CDR3 runs to 15 residues.

V gene TRBV11-3 combines with J gene TRBJ2-1, with 11 positions matching TRBD2. Losses at the gene ends were 5 bases for V and 6 bases for J; bases not matched to a gene: 9. The CDR3 extends over 16 amino acids. In germline, CDR1 is SGHNT, CDR2 YENEEA. CDR3 sequence reads: CASSAGLAGGTNEQFF. The CDR3 nucleotides read TGTGCCAGCAGCGCAGGGCTAGCGGGAGGTACCAATGAGCAGTTCTTC.

The chain combines TRBV19 with TRBJ1-1, with 8 bases aligning to TRBD1. Per germline, CDR1 LNHDA and CDR2 SQIVND (reference sequence). V shed 5 bases and J 2 bases; nucleotides not matched to a gene: 13. CDR3 length: 17 residues. CDR3 DNA sequence: TGTGCCAGTAGTCCAGGATCGAGGACAGGGAGAAACACTGAAGCTTTCTTT. This translates into CASSPGSRTGRNTEAFF.

The chain joins TRBV11-2 to TRBJ1-3, with D maybe TRBD1 (5 bases). The V and J ends lost 6 bases and 4 bases respectively, with 10 bases between them. Looked up from germline, CDR1 is SGHAT and CDR2 is FQNNGV. The CDR3 runs to 13 residues. The DNA for the CDR3 is TGTGCCAGCAGTCAGGGTGACGGAAACACCATATATTTT. It yields the protein CASSQGDGNTIYF.